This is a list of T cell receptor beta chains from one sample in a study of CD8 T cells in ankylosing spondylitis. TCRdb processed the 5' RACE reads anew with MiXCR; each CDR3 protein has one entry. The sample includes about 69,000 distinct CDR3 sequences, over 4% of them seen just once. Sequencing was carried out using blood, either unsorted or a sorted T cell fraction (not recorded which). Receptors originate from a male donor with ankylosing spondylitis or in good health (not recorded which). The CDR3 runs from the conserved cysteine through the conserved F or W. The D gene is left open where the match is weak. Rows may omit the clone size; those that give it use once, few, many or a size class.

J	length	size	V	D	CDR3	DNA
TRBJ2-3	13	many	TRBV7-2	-	CASSLGREDTQYF	TGTGCCAGCAGCTTAGGCAGGGAAGATACGCAGTATTTT
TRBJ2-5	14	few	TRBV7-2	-	CASSPSWAGETQYF	TGTGCCAGCAGCCCCTCCTGGGCAGGGGAGACCCAGTACTTC
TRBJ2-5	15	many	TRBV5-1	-	CASSLDVDDRGTQYF	TGCGCCAGCAGCTTGGATGTCGATGACCGGGGAACCCAGTACTTC
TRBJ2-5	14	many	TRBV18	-	CASSPPVIRETQYF	TGTGCCAGCTCACCACCGGTTATCCGGGAGACCCAGTACTTC
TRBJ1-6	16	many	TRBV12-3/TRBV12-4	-	CASSLAGGYYNSPLHF	TGTGCCAGCAGTTTAGCAGGGGGATACTATAATTCACCCCTCCACTTT
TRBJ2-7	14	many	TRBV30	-	CAWSIGGKLNEQYF	TGTGCCTGGAGTATCGGGGGCAAGCTGAACGAGCAGTACTTC
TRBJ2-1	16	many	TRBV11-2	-	CASTNLGGRGDNEQFF	TGTGCCAGCACCAATTTAGGGGGGCGAGGGGACAATGAGCAGTTCTTC
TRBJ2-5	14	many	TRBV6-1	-	CASSEVLIQETQYF	TGTGCCAGCAGTGAGGTCCTTATACAAGAGACCCAGTACTTC
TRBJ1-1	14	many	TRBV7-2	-	CASSPGLTNTEAFF	TGTGCCAGCAGCCCGGGACTTACTAACACTGAAGCTTTCTTT
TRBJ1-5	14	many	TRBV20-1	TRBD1	CSASTGAFNQPQHF	TGCAGTGCGAGCACAGGGGCCTTCAATCAGCCCCAGCATTTT
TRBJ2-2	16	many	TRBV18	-	CASSPVQGGNTGELFF	TGTGCCAGCTCACCAGTCCAGGGCGGAAACACCGGGGAGCTGTTTTTT
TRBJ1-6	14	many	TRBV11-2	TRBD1	CASSFGTVNSPLHF	TGTGCCAGCAGCTTTGGGACAGTGAATTCACCCCTCCACTTT
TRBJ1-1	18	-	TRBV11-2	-	CASSLVPQGIEMNTEAFF	TGTGCCAGCAGCTTAGTCCCCCAGGGTATTGAAATGAACACTGAAGCTTTCTTT
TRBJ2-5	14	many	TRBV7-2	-	CASSLNAGQETQYF	TGTGCCAGCAGCTTAAATGCGGGGCAAGAGACCCAGTACTTC
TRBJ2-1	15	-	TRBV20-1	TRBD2	CCAPGLARSYNEQFF	TGCTGTGCCCCCGGACTAGCCCGCTCCTACAATGAGCAGTTCTTC
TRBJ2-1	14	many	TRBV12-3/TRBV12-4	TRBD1	CASSPRQGGNEQFF	TGTGCCAGCAGTCCCCGACAGGGCGGTAATGAGCAGTTCTTC
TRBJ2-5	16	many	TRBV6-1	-	CASTSRRGGAQETQYF	TGTGCCAGCACCTCCAGAAGGGGGGGGGCACAAGAGACCCAGTACTTC
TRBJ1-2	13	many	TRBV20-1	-	CSARERAAYGYTF	TGCAGTGCTAGAGAAAGGGCTGCCTATGGCTACACCTTC
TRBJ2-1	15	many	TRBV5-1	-	CASSWTPTAYNEQFF	TGCGCCAGCAGCTGGACCCCTACAGCCTACAATGAGCAGTTCTTC
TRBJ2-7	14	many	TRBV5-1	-	CASSSRLQPYEQYF	TGCGCCAGCAGCTCCAGACTACAGCCCTACGAGCAGTACTTC
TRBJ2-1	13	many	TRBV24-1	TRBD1	CATVGQANNEQFF	TGTGCCACCGTAGGACAGGCTAACAATGAGCAGTTCTTC
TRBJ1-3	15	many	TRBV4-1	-	CASSSSGGSGNTIYF	TGCGCCAGCAGCTCCTCCGGGGGCTCTGGAAACACCATATATTTT
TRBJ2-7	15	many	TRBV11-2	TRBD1	CASSKRDRVGNEQYF	TGTGCCAGCAGCAAACGGGACAGGGTAGGAAACGAGCAGTACTTC
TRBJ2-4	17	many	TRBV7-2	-	CASSLTRRGVTKNIQYF	TGTGCCAGCAGCTTAACGAGAAGGGGTGTAACCAAAAACATTCAGTACTTC
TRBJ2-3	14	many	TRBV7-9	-	CASSPQWTTDTQYF	TGTGCCAGCAGCCCTCAGTGGACTACAGATACGCAGTATTTT
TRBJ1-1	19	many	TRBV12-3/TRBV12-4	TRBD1	CASSLNYRGLSSMNTEAFF	TGTGCCAGCAGTCTGAATTACAGGGGTCTCTCCTCCATGAACACTGAAGCTTTCTTT
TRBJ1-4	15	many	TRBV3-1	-	CASSQDRGTNEKLFF	TGTGCCAGCAGCCAAGATAGGGGGACTAATGAAAAACTGTTTTTT
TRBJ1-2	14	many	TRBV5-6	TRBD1	CASSPRDSNYGYTF	TGTGCCAGCAGCCCCAGGGACAGTAACTATGGCTACACCTTC
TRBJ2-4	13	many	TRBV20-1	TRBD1	CSSTGDAKNIQYF	TGCAGTAGCACAGGGGATGCCAAAAACATTCAGTACTTC
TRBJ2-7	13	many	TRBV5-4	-	CASSADGSYEQYF	TGTGCCAGCAGCGCCGATGGGTCCTACGAGCAGTACTTC
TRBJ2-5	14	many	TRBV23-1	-	CASSQGRVEETQYF	TGCGCCAGCAGTCAGGGCAGGGTTGAAGAGACCCAGTACTTC
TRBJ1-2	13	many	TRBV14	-	CASSSDRRYGYTF	TGTGCCAGCAGCTCTGACAGGAGATATGGCTACACCTTC
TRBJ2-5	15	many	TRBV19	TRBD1	CASSGQGVIKETQYF	TGTGCCAGTAGCGGACAGGGGGTAATCAAAGAGACCCAGTACTTC
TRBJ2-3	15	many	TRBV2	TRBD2	CASEGGGAATDTQYF	TGTGCCAGCGAAGGCGGGGGGGCTGCCACAGATACGCAGTATTTT
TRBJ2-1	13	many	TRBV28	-	CASRPGTNNEQFF	TGTGCCAGCAGGCCAGGGACGAACAATGAGCAGTTCTTC
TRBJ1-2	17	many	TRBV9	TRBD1	CASSSMAGTGGLEGYTF	TGTGCCAGCAGCTCCATGGCGGGAACAGGGGGCTTAGAGGGCTACACCTTC
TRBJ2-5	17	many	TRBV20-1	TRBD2	CCARVRTSGAKWETQYF	TGCTGTGCCAGAGTTCGGACTAGCGGGGCAAAGTGGGAGACCCAGTACTTC